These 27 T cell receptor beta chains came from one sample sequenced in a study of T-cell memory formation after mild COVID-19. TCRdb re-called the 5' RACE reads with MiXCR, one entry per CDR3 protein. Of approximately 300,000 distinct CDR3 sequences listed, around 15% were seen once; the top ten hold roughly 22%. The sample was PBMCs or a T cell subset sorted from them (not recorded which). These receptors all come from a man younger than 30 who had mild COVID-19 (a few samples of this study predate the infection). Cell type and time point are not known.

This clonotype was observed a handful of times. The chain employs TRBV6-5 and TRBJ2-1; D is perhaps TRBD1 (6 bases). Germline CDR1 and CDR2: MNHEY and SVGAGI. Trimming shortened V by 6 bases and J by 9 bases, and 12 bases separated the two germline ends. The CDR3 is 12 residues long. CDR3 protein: CASRTQGGEQFF. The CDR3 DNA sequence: TGTGCCAGCAGGACACAGGGCGGTGAGCAGTTCTTC.

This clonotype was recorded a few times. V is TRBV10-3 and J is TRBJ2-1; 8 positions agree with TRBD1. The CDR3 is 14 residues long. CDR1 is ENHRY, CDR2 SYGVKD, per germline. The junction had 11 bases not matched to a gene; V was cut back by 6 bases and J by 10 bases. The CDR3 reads CAIRPGQAIMEQFF. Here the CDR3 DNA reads TGTGCCATCAGGCCGGGACAGGCGATAATGGAGCAGTTCTTC.

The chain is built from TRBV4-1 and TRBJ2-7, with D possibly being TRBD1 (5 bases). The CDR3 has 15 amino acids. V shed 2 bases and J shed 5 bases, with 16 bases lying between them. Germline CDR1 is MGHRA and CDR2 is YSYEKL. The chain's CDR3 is CASSQSVLREHEQYF. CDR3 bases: TGCGCCAGCAGCCAATCGGTCCTCAGGGAACACGAGCAGTACTTC.

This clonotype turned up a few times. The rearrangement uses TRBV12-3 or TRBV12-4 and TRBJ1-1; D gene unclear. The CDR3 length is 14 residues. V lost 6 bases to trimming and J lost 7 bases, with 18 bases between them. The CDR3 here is CASSTHSGRREAFF. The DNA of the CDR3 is TGTGCCAGCAGCACCCACTCGGGTCGACGTGAAGCTTTCTTT.

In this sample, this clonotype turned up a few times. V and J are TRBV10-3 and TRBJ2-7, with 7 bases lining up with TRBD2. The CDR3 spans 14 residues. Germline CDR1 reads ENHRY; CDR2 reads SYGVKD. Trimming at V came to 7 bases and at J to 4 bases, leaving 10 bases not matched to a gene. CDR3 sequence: CAIMGGSGAYEQYF. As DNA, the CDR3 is TGTGCCATCATGGGGGGGAGCGGGGCGTACGAGCAGTACTTC.

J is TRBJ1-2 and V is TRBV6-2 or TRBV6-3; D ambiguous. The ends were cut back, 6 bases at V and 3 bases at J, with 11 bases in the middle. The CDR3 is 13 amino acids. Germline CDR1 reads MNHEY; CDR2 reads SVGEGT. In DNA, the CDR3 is TGTGCCAGCAGCCCAGTGGTAGACTATGGCTACACCTTC. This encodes CASSPVVDYGYTF.

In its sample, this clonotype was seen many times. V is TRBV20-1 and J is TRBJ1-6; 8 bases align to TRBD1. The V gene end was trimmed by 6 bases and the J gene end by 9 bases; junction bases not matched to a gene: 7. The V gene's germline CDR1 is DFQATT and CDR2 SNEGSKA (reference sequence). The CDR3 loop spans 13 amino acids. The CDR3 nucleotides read TGCAGTGCCCCGCCAGGGGGCGGTTCACCCCTCCACTTT. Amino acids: CSAPPGGGSPLHF.

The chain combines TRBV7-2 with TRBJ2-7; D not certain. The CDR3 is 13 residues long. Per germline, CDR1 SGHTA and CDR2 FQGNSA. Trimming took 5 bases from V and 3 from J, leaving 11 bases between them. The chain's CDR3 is CASSLMRNYEQYF. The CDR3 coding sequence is TGTGCCAGCAGCCTAATGAGGAACTACGAGCAGTACTTC. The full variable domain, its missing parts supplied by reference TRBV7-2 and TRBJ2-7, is GAGVSQSPSNKVTEKGKDVELRCDPISGHTALYWYRQSLGQGLEFLIYFQGNSAPDKSGLPSDRFSAERTGGSVSTLTIQRTQQEDSAVYLCASSLMRNYEQYFGPGTRLTVT.

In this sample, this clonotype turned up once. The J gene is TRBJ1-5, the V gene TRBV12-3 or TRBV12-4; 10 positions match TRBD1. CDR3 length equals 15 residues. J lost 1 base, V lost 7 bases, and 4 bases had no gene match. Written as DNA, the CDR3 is TGTGCCAGCACCCCGGGACAGGGGAGCAATCAGCCCCAGCATTTT. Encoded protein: CASTPGQGSNQPQHF.

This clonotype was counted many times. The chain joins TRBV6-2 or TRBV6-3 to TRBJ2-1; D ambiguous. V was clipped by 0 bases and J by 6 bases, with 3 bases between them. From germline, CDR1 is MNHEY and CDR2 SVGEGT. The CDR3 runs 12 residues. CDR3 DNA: TGTGCCAGCAGTTACTCCCGCAATGAGCAGTTCTTC. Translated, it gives CASSYSRNEQFF.

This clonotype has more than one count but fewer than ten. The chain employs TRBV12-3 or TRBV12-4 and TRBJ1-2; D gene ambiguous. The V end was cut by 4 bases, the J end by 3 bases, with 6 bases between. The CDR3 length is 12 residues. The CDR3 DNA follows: TGTGCCAGCAGTTGGGATTACTATGGCTACACCTTC. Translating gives CASSWDYYGYTF.

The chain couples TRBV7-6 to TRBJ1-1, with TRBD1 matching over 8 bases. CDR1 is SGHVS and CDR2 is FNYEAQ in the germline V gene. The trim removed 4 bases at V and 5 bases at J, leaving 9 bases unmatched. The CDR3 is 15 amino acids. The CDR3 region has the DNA TGTGCCAGCAGCTCCTCAGGGGGCGGGGGTACTGAAGCTTTCTTT. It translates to CASSSSGGGGTEAFF.

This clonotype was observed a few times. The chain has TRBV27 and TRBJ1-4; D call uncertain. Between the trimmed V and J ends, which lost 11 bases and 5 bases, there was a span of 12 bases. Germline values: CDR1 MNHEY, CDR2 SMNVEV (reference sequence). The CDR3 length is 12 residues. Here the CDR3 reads CAVGAWNEKLFF. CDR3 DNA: TGTGCCGTGGGCGCGTGGAATGAAAAACTGTTTTTT.

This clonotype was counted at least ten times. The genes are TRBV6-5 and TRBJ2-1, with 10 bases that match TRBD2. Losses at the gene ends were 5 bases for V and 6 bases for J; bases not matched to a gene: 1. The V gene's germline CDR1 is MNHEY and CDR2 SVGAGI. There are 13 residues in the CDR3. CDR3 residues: CASSRLAGNEQFF. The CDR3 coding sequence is TGTGCCAGCAGTAGACTAGCGGGCAATGAGCAGTTCTTC.

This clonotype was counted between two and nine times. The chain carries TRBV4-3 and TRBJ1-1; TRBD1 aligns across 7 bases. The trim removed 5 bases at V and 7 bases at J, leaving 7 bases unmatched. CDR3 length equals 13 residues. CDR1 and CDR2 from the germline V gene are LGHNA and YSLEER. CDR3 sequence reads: CASSTINRGEAFF. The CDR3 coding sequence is TGCGCCAGCAGCACGATTAACAGGGGTGAAGCTTTCTTT.

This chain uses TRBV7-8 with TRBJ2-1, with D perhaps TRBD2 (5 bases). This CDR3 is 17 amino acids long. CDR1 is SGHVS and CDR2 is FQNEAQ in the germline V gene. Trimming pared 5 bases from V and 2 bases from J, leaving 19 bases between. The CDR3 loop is CASSNGRQSGTYNEQFF. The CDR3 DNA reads TGTGCCAGCAGCAACGGGCGCCAGTCGGGGACCTACAATGAGCAGTTCTTC.

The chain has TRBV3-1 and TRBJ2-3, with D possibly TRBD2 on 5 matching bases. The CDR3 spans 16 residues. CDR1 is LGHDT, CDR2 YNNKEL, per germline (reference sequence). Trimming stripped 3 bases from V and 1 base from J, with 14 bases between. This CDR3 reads CASSHFGVSGTDTQYF. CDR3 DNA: TGTGCCAGCAGCCATTTCGGGGTTTCCGGCACAGATACGCAGTATTTT.

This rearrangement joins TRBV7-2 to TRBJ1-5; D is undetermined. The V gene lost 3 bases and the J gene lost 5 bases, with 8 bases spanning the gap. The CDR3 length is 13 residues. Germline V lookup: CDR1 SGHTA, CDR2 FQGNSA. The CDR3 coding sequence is TGTGCCAGCAGCTTGAGACACGATCAGCCCCAGCATTTT. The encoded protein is CASSLRHDQPQHF. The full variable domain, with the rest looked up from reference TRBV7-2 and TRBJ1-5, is GAGVSQSPSNKVTEKGKDVELRCDPISGHTALYWYRQSLGQGLEFLIYFQGNSAPDKSGLPSDRFSAERTGGSVSTLTIQRTQQEDSAVYLCASSLRHDQPQHFGDGTRLSIL.

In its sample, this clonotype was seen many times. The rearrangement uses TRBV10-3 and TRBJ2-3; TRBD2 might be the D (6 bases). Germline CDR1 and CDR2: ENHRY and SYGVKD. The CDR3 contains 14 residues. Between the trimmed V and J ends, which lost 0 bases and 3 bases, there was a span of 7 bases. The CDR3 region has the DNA TGTGCCATCAGTGAGTCCGGGGGAACAGATACGCAGTATTTT. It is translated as CAISESGGTDTQYF.

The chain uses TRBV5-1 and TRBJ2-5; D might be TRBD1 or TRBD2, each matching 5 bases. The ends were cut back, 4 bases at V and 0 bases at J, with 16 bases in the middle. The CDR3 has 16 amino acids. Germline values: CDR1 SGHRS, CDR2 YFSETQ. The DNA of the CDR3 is TGCGCCAGCAGCCCAAGGGACCGACTAAACCAAGAGACCCAGTACTTC. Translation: CASSPRDRLNQETQYF.

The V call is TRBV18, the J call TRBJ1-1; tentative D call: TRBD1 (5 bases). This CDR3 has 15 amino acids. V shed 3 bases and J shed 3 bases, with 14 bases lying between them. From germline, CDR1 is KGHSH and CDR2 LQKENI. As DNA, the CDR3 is TGTGCCAGCTCACCCCCTGGAGGGGCGGACACTGAAGCTTTCTTT. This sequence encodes CASSPPGGADTEAFF.

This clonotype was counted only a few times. The DNA for the CDR3 is TGCGCCAGCAGCTCCGAATCCTCAGGGCAAACGAACTATGGCTACACCTTC. Residues: CASSSESSGQTNYGYTF. The chain recombines TRBV5-1 with TRBJ1-2, with a tentative D call TRBD1 (5 bases). Germline V lookup: CDR1 SGHRS, CDR2 YFSETQ. V was cut by 3 bases and J by 2 bases, with 20 bases left in between. The CDR3 covers 17 residues.

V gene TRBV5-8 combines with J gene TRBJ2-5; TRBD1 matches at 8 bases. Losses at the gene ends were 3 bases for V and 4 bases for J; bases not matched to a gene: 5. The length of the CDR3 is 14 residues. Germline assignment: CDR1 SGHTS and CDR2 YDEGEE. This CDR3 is CASSYGQGGETQYF. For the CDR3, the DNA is TGTGCCAGCAGCTATGGACAGGGAGGAGAGACCCAGTACTTC. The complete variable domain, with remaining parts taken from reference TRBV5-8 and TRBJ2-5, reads EAGVTQSPTHLIKTRGQQATLRCSPISGHTSVYWYQQALGLGLQFLLWYDEGEERNRGNFPPRFSGRQFPNYSSELNVNALELEDSALYLCASSYGQGGETQYFGPGTRLLVL.

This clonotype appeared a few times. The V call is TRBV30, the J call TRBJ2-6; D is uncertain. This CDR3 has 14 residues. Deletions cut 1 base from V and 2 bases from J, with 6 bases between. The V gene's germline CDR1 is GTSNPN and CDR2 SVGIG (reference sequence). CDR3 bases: TGTGCCTGGAGTGCAGGTGCTGGGGCCAACGTCCTGACTTTC. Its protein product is CAWSAGAGANVLTF.

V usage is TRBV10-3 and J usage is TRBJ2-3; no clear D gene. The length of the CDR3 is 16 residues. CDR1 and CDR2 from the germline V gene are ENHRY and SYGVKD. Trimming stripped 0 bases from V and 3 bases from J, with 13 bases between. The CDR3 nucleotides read TGTGCCATCAGTGAGTCGGCTAGTCAACTAACAGATACGCAGTATTTT. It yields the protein CAISESASQLTDTQYF.

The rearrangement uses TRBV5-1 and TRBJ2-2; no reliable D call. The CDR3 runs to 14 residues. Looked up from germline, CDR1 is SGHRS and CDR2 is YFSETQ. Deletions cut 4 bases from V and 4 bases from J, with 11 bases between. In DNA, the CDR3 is TGCGCCAGCAGCCCCAACGGAGTCACCGGGGAGCTGTTTTTT. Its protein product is CASSPNGVTGELFF.

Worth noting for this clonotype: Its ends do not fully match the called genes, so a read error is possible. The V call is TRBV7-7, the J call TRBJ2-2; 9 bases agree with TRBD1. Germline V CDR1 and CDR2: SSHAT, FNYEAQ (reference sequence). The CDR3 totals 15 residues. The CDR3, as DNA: TGTGCTAGCAGCGCGGACAGGGGAAACACCGGGGAGCTGTTTTTT. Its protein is CASSADRGNTGELFF.